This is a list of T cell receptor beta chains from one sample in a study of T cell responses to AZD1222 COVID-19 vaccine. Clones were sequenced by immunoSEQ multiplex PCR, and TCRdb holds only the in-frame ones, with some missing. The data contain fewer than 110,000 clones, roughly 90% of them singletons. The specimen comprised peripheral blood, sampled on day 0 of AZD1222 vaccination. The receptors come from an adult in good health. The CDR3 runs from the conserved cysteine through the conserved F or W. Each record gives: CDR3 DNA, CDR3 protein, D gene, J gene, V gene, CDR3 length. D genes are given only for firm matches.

cdr3_nt: TGTGCCAGCAGAGGGGCGGGCTATGGCTACACCTTC
cdr3_aa: CASRGAGYGYTF
d_call: -
j_call: TRBJ1-2
v_call: TRBV11-2
cdr3_length: 12

cdr3_nt: TGTGCCAGCTCACCACAACAGGACTCACCCCTCCACTTT
cdr3_aa: CASSPQQDSPLHF
d_call: -
j_call: TRBJ1-6
v_call: TRBV18
cdr3_length: 13

cdr3_nt: TGCGCCAGCAGCCAGCGTCTAAATCAGCCCCAGCATTTT
cdr3_aa: CASSQRLNQPQHF
d_call: -
j_call: TRBJ1-5
v_call: TRBV4-1
cdr3_length: 13

cdr3_nt: TGCGCCAGCAGCTTGGGACAGGGGGTTGGCGAGCAGTACTTC
cdr3_aa: CASSLGQGVGEQYF
d_call: TRBD1
j_call: TRBJ2-7
v_call: TRBV5-1
cdr3_length: 14

cdr3_nt: TGTGCCAGTAGTACGCCGGGGGTCCCCTGGGATGGCTACACCTTC
cdr3_aa: CASSTPGVPWDGYTF
d_call: -
j_call: TRBJ1-2
v_call: TRBV19
cdr3_length: 15

cdr3_nt: TGTGCCAGCAGCTTAGTTGGCCTCGACTACAATGAGCAGTTCTTC
cdr3_aa: CASSLVGLDYNEQFF
d_call: -
j_call: TRBJ2-1
v_call: TRBV7-6
cdr3_length: 15

cdr3_nt: TGTGCCAGCAGCACCAGACAGAATTTTGGAAACACCATATATTTT
cdr3_aa: CASSTRQNFGNTIYF
d_call: -
j_call: TRBJ1-3
v_call: TRBV5-6
cdr3_length: 15

cdr3_nt: TGTGCCACCAGCAGAGATAGTCTCATTCTTGGGACTAGCGGGAGGCTCAATGAGCAGTTCTTC
cdr3_aa: CATSRDSLILGTSGRLNEQFF
d_call: TRBD2
j_call: TRBJ2-1
v_call: TRBV15
cdr3_length: 21

cdr3_nt: TGTGCCAGCAGTATAGTCGGGACACCGGAATTC
cdr3_aa: CASSIVGTPEF
d_call: -
j_call: TRBJ2-7
v_call: TRBV12-3/TRBV12-4
cdr3_length: 11

cdr3_nt: TGTGCCAGCAGCTTGGGACAGGGTGTCGACGAGCAGTACTTC
cdr3_aa: CASSLGQGVDEQYF
d_call: TRBD1
j_call: TRBJ2-7
v_call: TRBV11-3
cdr3_length: 14

cdr3_nt: TGCGCCAGCAGCTTGGACGGACTAGCGGGAATGAACACCGGGGAGCTGTTTTTT
cdr3_aa: CASSLDGLAGMNTGELFF
d_call: TRBD2
j_call: TRBJ2-2
v_call: TRBV5-1
cdr3_length: 18

cdr3_nt: TGTGCCAGCAGCTTTCGACTAGCGGGAGCCTACGAGCAGTACTTC
cdr3_aa: CASSFRLAGAYEQYF
d_call: TRBD2
j_call: TRBJ2-7
v_call: TRBV7-8
cdr3_length: 15

cdr3_nt: TGCGCCACCGGGACGGGGACAGATTTGTCAGATACGCAGTATTTT
cdr3_aa: CATGTGTDLSDTQYF
d_call: TRBD1
j_call: TRBJ2-3
v_call: TRBV10-1
cdr3_length: 15

cdr3_nt: TGTGCCAGCAGTTTATACGGGATCTACGAGCAGTACTTC
cdr3_aa: CASSLYGIYEQYF
d_call: -
j_call: TRBJ2-7
v_call: TRBV28
cdr3_length: 13

cdr3_nt: TGTGCCAGCAGCGAAAATGGGCCGAAAGGGGGTGGTACCGGGGAGCTGTTTTTT
cdr3_aa: CASSENGPKGGGTGELFF
d_call: -
j_call: TRBJ2-2
v_call: TRBV6-1
cdr3_length: 18

cdr3_nt: TGTGCCAGCAGCCCTCAGGGGGCCGGAGGCAATCAGCCCCAGCATTTT
cdr3_aa: CASSPQGAGGNQPQHF
d_call: TRBD1
j_call: TRBJ1-5
v_call: TRBV7-2
cdr3_length: 16

cdr3_nt: TGCAGTGCTAGTACAGGGGAATTGATTGGAAACACCATATATTTT
cdr3_aa: CSASTGELIGNTIYF
d_call: TRBD1
j_call: TRBJ1-3
v_call: TRBV20-1
cdr3_length: 15

cdr3_nt: TGTGCCAGCAGTTCCGGGACAGGGTATACGGCTTTCTTT
cdr3_aa: CASSSGTGYTAFF
d_call: TRBD1
j_call: TRBJ1-1
v_call: TRBV6-6
cdr3_length: 13

cdr3_nt: TGTGCCACCAGCACCCAGCGGGTCTTCGCAAATGAGCAGTTCTTC
cdr3_aa: CATSTQRVFANEQFF
d_call: -
j_call: TRBJ2-1
v_call: TRBV15
cdr3_length: 15